The T cell receptor (beta chain) under discussion was sequenced for a study of blood T cells in healthy people across ages. CDR3 size: 14 residues. The ends were cut back, 1 base at V and 6 bases at J, with 13 bases in the middle. Combining a sample-barcoded 5' primer with a J-beta primer mix, a second PCR ran for about 6 to 12 cycles. Template switching added a 12-random-nucleotide identifier to every cDNA molecule. One entry per CDR3 protein results from TCRdb running MiXCR on the 5' RACE reads. The sample lists hundreds of thousands of distinct CDR3 sequences; approximately 40% were seen once. The clonotype comes from a man older than 75 in good health. Sequencing used blood. V and J are TRBV12-3 or TRBV12-4 and TRBJ2-7; D may be TRBD2 (6 bases). The CDR3 DNA follows: TGTGCCAGCAGTTTAGTGAGTGGGGGAGGCGAGCAGTACTTC. This translates into CASSLVSGGGEQYF.